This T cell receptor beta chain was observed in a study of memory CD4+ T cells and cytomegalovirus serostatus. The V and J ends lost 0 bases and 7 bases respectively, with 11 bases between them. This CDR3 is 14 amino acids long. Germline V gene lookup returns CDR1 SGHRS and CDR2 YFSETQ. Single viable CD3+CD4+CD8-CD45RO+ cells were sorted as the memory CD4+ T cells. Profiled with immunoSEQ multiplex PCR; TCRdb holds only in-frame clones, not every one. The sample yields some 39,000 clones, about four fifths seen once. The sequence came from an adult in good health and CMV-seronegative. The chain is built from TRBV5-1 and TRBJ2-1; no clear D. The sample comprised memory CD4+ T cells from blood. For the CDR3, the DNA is TGCGCCAGCAGCTTGGTCGCCCCCACGAATGAGCAGTTCTTC. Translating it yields CASSLVAPTNEQFF.